These 24 T cell receptor beta chains were sequenced from one sample in a study of T cell repertoires in cytomegalovirus infection. These receptors have no known antigen. From the reads, TCRdb called clonotypes with MiXCR, one entry per CDR3 protein. The sample includes approximately 910,000 distinct CDR3 sequences, less than 35% seen only once; the top ten take over 12%. Sequencing used cultured CD8+ T cells from PBMCs, obtained from culture after CMV antigen stimulation. These receptors originate from a human donor in good health (CMV status not recorded). Some clones in this sample may be carry-over from other donors' samples.

V is TRBV6-1 and J is TRBJ2-7; 9 bases are shared with TRBD1. Germline lookup yields CDR1 MNHNS and CDR2 SASEGT. J lost 2 bases, V lost 6 bases, and 8 bases had no gene match. This CDR3 has 15 residues. The CDR3 nucleotides are TGTGCCAGCAGACGAACAGGGGGCCAACCCTACGAGCAGTACTTC. Translated, it gives CASRRTGGQPYEQYF.

This chain uses TRBV11-3 with TRBJ2-1; possible D gene TRBD1, 6 bases. CDR1 and CDR2 (germline): SGHNT, YENEEA. The CDR3 runs 16 residues. Trimming left V 4 bases short and J 5 bases short, with 18 bases between. The CDR3 protein is CASSSSGQGKDNEQFF. The CDR3 region has the DNA TGTGCCAGCAGCTCCTCCGGGCAGGGGAAGGACAATGAGCAGTTCTTC.

The rearrangement links TRBV6-1 to TRBJ2-4; possibly TRBD1 for D (6 bases). The CDR3 spans 15 residues. The germline CDR1 and CDR2 sequences are MNHNS and SASEGT. Trimming shortened V by 6 bases and J by 2 bases, and 14 bases separated the two germline ends. The CDR3 is CASSHDRLSKNIQYF. The DNA of the CDR3 is TGTGCCAGCAGCCACGACAGGCTGTCCAAAAACATTCAGTACTTC.

This clonotype occurred a few times. The chain is built from TRBV6-1 and TRBJ2-1; TRBD1 might be the D (5 bases). The V end lost 11 bases, the J end lost 5 bases, and 19 bases lay between the germline ends. Germline V gene sequence: CDR1 MNHNS, CDR2 SASEGT. This CDR3 contains 14 residues. The CDR3 sequence: CAPLRGCPNNEQFF. CDR3 in DNA: TGTGCCCCCCTAAGGGGTTGTCCCAACAATGAGCAGTTCTTC.

The rearrangement links TRBV5-8 to TRBJ1-6; possible D gene TRBD1, 6 bases. The CDR3 totals 17 residues. The ends were cut back, 1 base at V and 1 base at J, with 12 bases in the middle. The germline V gene encodes CDR1 SGHTS and CDR2 YDEGEE. The CDR3 DNA reads TGTGCCAGCAGCTTGTGGGGGGGCGCTTCCTATAATTCACCCCTCCACTTT. Protein sequence: CASSLWGGASYNSPLHF.

This clonotype was counted only a few times. The chain recombines TRBV9 with TRBJ1-3; TRBD1 is a possible D gene (6 bases). Trimming took 4 bases from V and 1 from J, leaving 21 bases between them. Looked up from germline, CDR1 is SGDLS and CDR2 is YYNGEE. The CDR3 totals 18 residues. For the CDR3, the DNA is TGTGCCAGCAGCTCCCCCGGCCAGGGACAATCTTCTGGAAACACCATATATTTT. It translates to CASSSPGQGQSSGNTIYF.

This clonotype was seen repeatedly, ten times or more. The V gene is TRBV7-9, the J gene TRBJ2-5, with TRBD1 matching 8 bases. This CDR3 has 17 residues. Trimming at V came to 3 bases and at J to 1 base, leaving 10 bases not matched to a gene. Germline loops: CDR1 SEHNR, CDR2 FQNEAQ (reference sequence). In DNA, the CDR3 is TGTGCCAGCAGCTTGGGCCCGGGACAGGATCTCCAAGAGACCCAGTACTTC. Translation: CASSLGPGQDLQETQYF.

The chain employs TRBV7-9 and TRBJ1-4; D is ambiguous. Trimming took off 1 base at V and 7 bases at J, with 13 bases between the two ends. The CDR3 length is 15 residues. Per the germline V gene, CDR1 is SEHNR and CDR2 is FQNEAQ (reference sequence). CDR3 residues: CASSLVSRSAEKLFF. The CDR3 DNA follows: TGTGCCAGCAGCTTAGTTAGCAGAAGCGCTGAAAAACTGTTTTTT.

This clonotype was seen more than once but under ten times. This rearrangement joins TRBV7-9 to TRBJ2-7; a possible D gene is TRBD1 (5 bases). The CDR3 runs 17 residues. From germline, CDR1 is SEHNR and CDR2 FQNEAQ (reference sequence). V lost 0 bases to trimming and J lost 3 bases, with 18 bases between them. The DNA for the CDR3 is TGTGCCAGCAGCTTAGCGCGGAGTCAGGGCTCTCTCTACGAGCAGTACGTC. Amino acids: CASSLARSQGSLYEQYV.

This clonotype came up many times. The genes are TRBV7-8 and TRBJ2-7; 11 bases agree with TRBD1. CDR1 and CDR2 from the germline V gene are SGHVS and FQNEAQ. J gave up 4 bases and V 4 bases, and 6 bases lay outside the gene matches. This CDR3 is built from 15 residues. CDR3 sequence (DNA): TGTGCCAGCAGCTGGACAGGGGGCCTTGGATACGAGCAGTACTTC. Protein: CASSWTGGLGYEQYF.

This clonotype was detected a few times. The genes are TRBV6-5 and TRBJ1-6, with TRBD1 as a possible D gene (5 bases). CDR3 length: 17 amino acids. Trimming shortened V by 4 bases and J by 0 bases, and 13 bases separated the two germline ends. Germline CDR1 MNHEY, CDR2 SVGAGI. The CDR3 DNA is TGTGCCAGCAGTTCAAGACAGAAGAGCTCCTATAATTCACCCCTCCACTTT. This gives the protein CASSSRQKSSYNSPLHF.

This clonotype came up a few times. This chain connects TRBV4-1 to TRBJ2-1, with 7 bases lining up with TRBD2. Germline CDR1 MGHRA, CDR2 YSYEKL. Unmatched junction bases numbered 7, after V lost 3 bases and J lost 5 bases. The CDR3 spans 15 residues. The CDR3 sequence is CASSHASGGNNEQFF. The CDR3 region has the DNA TGCGCCAGCAGCCATGCTAGCGGAGGTAACAATGAGCAGTTCTTC.

This clonotype was seen a single time. The rearrangement uses TRBV6-6 and TRBJ1-3; D not certain. The CDR3 contains 14 residues. Trimming cost V 6 bases and J 0 bases, with 9 bases left between them. The germline gives CDR1 MNHNY, CDR2 SVGAGI (reference sequence). CDR3 in amino acids: CASRGGRSGNTIYF. The CDR3, as DNA: TGTGCCAGCAGGGGCGGCCGCTCTGGAAACACCATATATTTT.

V is TRBV29-1 and J is TRBJ2-1; 7 positions agree with TRBD1. V gave up 7 bases and J gave up 2 bases; unmatched junction bases: 11. The CDR3 spans 15 residues. The germline V gene has CDR1 SQVTM and CDR2 ANQGSEA. DNA of the CDR3: TGCAGCGCTAACAGGGGAATTGGGACCTACAATGAGCAGTTCTTC. It specifies CSANRGIGTYNEQFF.

This chain connects TRBV12-3 or TRBV12-4 to TRBJ1-2; D is unclear. The V gene lost 1 base and the J gene lost 5 bases, with 8 bases spanning the gap. This CDR3 region has 13 residues. The CDR3 nucleotides are TGTGCCAGCAGTTTAGGGCCCAAGTATGGCTACACCTTC. Translated, it gives CASSLGPKYGYTF.

This clonotype has only a few counts. The chain has TRBV12-3 or TRBV12-4 and TRBJ2-1; 15 bases line up with TRBD2. The CDR3 runs to 18 residues. Trimming cost V 6 bases and J 1 base; bases outside gene matches: 7. In nucleotides, the CDR3 is TGTGCCAGCAGCGGGACTAGCGGGGGGTTAAGTTCCTACAATGAGCAGTTCTTC. This encodes CASSGTSGGLSSYNEQFF.

On this clonotype: The conserved phenylalanine or tryptophan normally closing the CDR3 is absent here, so this likely arose from a read error. The chain employs TRBV13 and TRBJ2-7; D not certain. Trimming removed 0 bases at V and 3 bases at J, with 3 bases between. Germline loops: CDR1 PRHDT, CDR2 FYEKMQ (reference sequence). The CDR3 is 12 amino acids. The CDR3 DNA sequence: TGTGCCAGCAGCTTAGGGAGCTACGAGCAGTACGCC. Translating it yields CASSLGSYEQYA.

In regard to this clonotype: The junction differs from germline at one of its ends, possibly a read error. V gene TRBV7-9 combines with J gene TRBJ2-3; D possibly corresponds to TRBD1 (6 bases). Germline V CDR1 and CDR2: SEHNR, FQNEAQ (reference sequence). This CDR3 region has 17 residues. The CDR3 is CVSSPPSVRGLRDTQYF. The CDR3 DNA reads as TGTGTCAGCAGCCCTCCTTCGGTTAGGGGGTTACGAGATACGCAGTATTTT.

V is TRBV5-4 and J is TRBJ2-1; perhaps D is TRBD1 or TRBD2 (5 bases each). V gave up 0 bases and J gave up 7 bases, with 14 bases separating them. Germline values: CDR1 SGHNT, CDR2 YYREEE (reference sequence). The CDR3 runs to 15 residues. The CDR3 DNA sequence: TGTGCCAGCAGCTTGGCTCGGGAAAGGGGTAATGAGCAGTTCTTC. Its translation: CASSLARERGNEQFF. Complete variable domain (other parts from reference TRBV5-4 and TRBJ2-1): ETGVTQSPTHLIKTRGQQVTLRCSSQSGHNTVSWYQQALGQGPQFIFQYYREEENGRGNFPPRFSGLQFPNYSSELNVNALELDDSALYLCASSLARERGNEQFFGPGTRLTVL.

This clonotype was counted a few times. V and J are TRBV5-1 and TRBJ1-1, with D perhaps TRBD1 (6 bases). V was trimmed by 0 bases and J by 6 bases, leaving 12 bases between them. The CDR3 is 14 amino acids. Germline V lookup: CDR1 SGHRS, CDR2 YFSETQ. The CDR3 coding sequence is TGCGCCAGCAGCTTGGACGGGGGCATGGCTGAAGCTTTCTTT. Protein: CASSLDGGMAEAFF.

This chain joins TRBV9 and TRBJ1-2; 8 nucleotides line up with TRBD1. The length of the CDR3 is 13 residues. The germline CDR1 and CDR2 sequences are SGDLS and YYNGEE. Germline trimming cut 8 bases from V and 8 bases from J; bases unmatched to any gene: 11. As DNA, the CDR3 is TGTGCCAGTAAACGGGGACAGGCGAGCGGCTACACCTTC. This codes for CASKRGQASGYTF.

The gene calls are TRBV28 and TRBJ1-5; D unresolved. Trimming pared 2 bases from V and 4 bases from J, leaving 18 bases between. This CDR3 has 17 residues. In germline, CDR1 is MDHEN, CDR2 SYDVKM. The CDR3 protein is CASSLRQTYAPNQPQHF. As DNA, the CDR3 is TGTGCCAGCAGTTTAAGGCAGACTTATGCCCCAAATCAGCCCCAGCATTTT.

The genes are TRBV6-1 and TRBJ2-7, with TRBD1 matching over 8 bases. The CDR3 runs to 14 residues. The germline gives CDR1 MNHNS, CDR2 SASEGT. V gave up 5 bases and J gave up 1 base; unmatched junction bases: 4. CDR3 sequence (DNA): TGTGCCAGCAGTCAATGGACAGGGTCCTACGAGCAGTACGTC. It codes for CASSQWTGSYEQYV.

V and J are TRBV6-6 and TRBJ2-7; maybe TRBD2 (6 bases). This CDR3 has 14 residues. Per germline, CDR1 MNHNY and CDR2 SVGAGI (reference sequence). V shed 1 base and J shed 6 bases, with 13 bases lying between them. The CDR3 nucleotides are TGTGCCAGCAGTTACTATTCCCCCGGGGGCGAGCAGTACTTC. Amino acid sequence: CASSYYSPGGEQYF.